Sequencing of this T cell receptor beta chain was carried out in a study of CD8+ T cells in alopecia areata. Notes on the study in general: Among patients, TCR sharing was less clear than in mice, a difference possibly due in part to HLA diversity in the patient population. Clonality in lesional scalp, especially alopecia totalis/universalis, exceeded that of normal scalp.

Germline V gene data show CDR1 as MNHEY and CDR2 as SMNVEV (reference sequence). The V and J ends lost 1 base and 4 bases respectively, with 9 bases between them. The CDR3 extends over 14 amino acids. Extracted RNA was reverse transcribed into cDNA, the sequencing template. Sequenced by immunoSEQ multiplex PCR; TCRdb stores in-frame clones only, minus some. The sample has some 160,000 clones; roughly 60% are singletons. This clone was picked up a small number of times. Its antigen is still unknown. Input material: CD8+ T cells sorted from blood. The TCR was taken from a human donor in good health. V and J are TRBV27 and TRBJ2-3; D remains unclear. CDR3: CASSLYSNADTQYF. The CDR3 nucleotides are TGTGCCAGCAGTTTATACAGCAACGCAGATACGCAGTATTTT.